This is a list of T cell receptor beta chains from one sample in a study of response to subunit inactivated influenza vaccine. TCRdb re-called the RT-PCR reads through MiXCR, storing one row per CDR3 protein. In the table there are approximately 700,000 distinct CDR3 sequences, more than 15% of which are singletons. The sequences come from PBMCs from blood, collected 11 to 12 days after vaccination. These receptors all come from a man in his fifties who received an inactivated influenza vaccine. Each CDR3 is given without its conserved first and last residue. Fields, in order: J gene, V gene, CDR3 protein.

TRBJ1-5,TRBV5-1,ASSLGAGPGQPQH
TRBJ2-1,TRBV11-1,ATISQGLAGGPGHYNEQF
TRBJ2-7,TRBV6-1,ASMRDRGTYEQY
TRBJ2-4,TRBV2,ASSEERARSIQY
TRBJ1-4,TRBV20-1,SASKRTGEKLF
TRBJ2-1,TRBV4-2,ASSPTSGGAYNEQF
TRBJ1-2,TRBV20-1,SARGTRYGYT
TRBJ2-5,TRBV20-1,SASHTLEKTQY
TRBJ2-3,TRBV3-1,ASSSSSLPDTQY
TRBJ1-2,TRBV30,AWSGQGARYGYT
TRBJ2-1,TRBV7-3,ASSSAGTSAYNEQF
TRBJ2-1,TRBV7-6,ASSEGQLTSYNEQF
TRBJ1-5,TRBV29-1,SGGDGNNQPQH
TRBJ1-6,TRBV20-1,SARPPQGANNSPLH
TRBJ1-2,TRBV28,ASSFTENYGYT
TRBJ2-5,TRBV4-1,ASSLVTRQETQY
TRBJ2-7,TRBV6-2/TRBV6-3,ASNPAYLYEQY
TRBJ2-3,TRBV7-2,ASSILGGTSTDTQY
TRBJ2-3,TRBV20-1,SASTGLIGTDTQY
TRBJ2-2,TRBV5-1,ASSLVQGTGELF
TRBJ1-2,TRBV3-1,ASSQVQGSNYGYT
TRBJ2-5,TRBV18,ASSPLRTNQETQY
TRBJ2-2,TRBV7-9,ASSLKDFTGELF
TRBJ2-5,TRBV20-1,SARDHDSKTQY
TRBJ2-3,TRBV28,SSSLAIGISDTQY
TRBJ2-1,TRBV4-1,ASSQTTGAYNEQF
TRBJ2-7,TRBV20-1,SASRGQFYEQY
TRBJ2-1,TRBV20-1,SAPKGGEQF
TRBJ2-7,TRBV6-5,ASSYSSGKVKYEQY
TRBJ2-5,TRBV11-2,ASSLNPTGGKETQY
TRBJ2-5,TRBV19,ASSISTQETQY
TRBJ2-3,TRBV15,ATSSGDSGIRDTQY
TRBJ2-5,TRBV2,ASSELAFARLQETQY
TRBJ1-3,TRBV6-1,ASRRGPSGNTIY
TRBJ2-1,TRBV9,ASSARGASANLGNEQF
TRBJ2-3,TRBV28,ASSPSRDRGPDTQY
TRBJ1-1,TRBV5-5,ASSLLAMNTEAF
TRBJ2-5,TRBV11-2,ASSLGLLAGAIQETQY
TRBJ2-5,TRBV6-1,ASSVGSGGFLETQY
TRBJ1-2,TRBV10-2,ASSEEVGTGRRGYT
TRBJ2-7,TRBV28,ASLGPDGYEQY
TRBJ2-5,TRBV12-3/TRBV12-4,ASSLGFPGAAQY
TRBJ2-1,TRBV6-2/TRBV6-3,ASSYSGTVSYNEQF
TRBJ2-3,TRBV27,ASSSILAGGLTDTQY
TRBJ2-1,TRBV5-1,ASSSGTSGVYNEQF
TRBJ2-7,TRBV15,ATSRDRTGRGYEQY
TRBJ2-5,TRBV29-1,SVGTSGFETQY
TRBJ2-1,TRBV10-2,ASGGGPEQF
TRBJ2-2,TRBV15,ATSRGTGGFNTGELF
TRBJ2-2,TRBV7-2,ASRVAGANTGELF
TRBJ2-1,TRBV12-3/TRBV12-4,ASSFEGIEQF
TRBJ2-1,TRBV5-1,ASSLGTSGDLQQF
TRBJ1-1,TRBV5-1,ASSLVGGTTEAF
TRBJ1-6,TRBV6-5,ASSSDDVNSPPH
TRBJ2-7,TRBV28,ASRSPGEQY
TRBJ2-3,TRBV12-3/TRBV12-4,ASSNSDRRVRGTDTQY
TRBJ1-4,TRBV5-1,ASSPGPNEKLF
TRBJ1-3,TRBV29-1,SGSGNSENTIY
TRBJ2-2,TRBV20-1,SAIRAGSNTGELF